The 23 T cell receptor beta chains below were found in one sample sequenced in a study of blood T cell repertoires in COVID-19. The method was immunoSEQ multiplex PCR; TCRdb's version includes in-frame clones alone and lacks a portion of them. The table lists a few hundred thousand clones, roughly 87% of them singletons. Sequencing was carried out using PBMCs or T cells enriched from blood (not recorded which). Source of these receptors: a woman aged 25-40 years who had recovered from COVID-19.

CDR3 amino acids: CASSPAGTSRVNEQFF. CDR3 nucleotide sequence: TGTGCCAGCAGCCCGGCCGGGACTAGCCGCGTCAATGAGCAGTTCTTC. The chain has TRBV13 and TRBJ2-1; 9 nucleotides agree with TRBD2. There are 16 residues in the CDR3. Losses at the gene ends were 5 bases for V and 6 bases for J; bases not matched to a gene: 11. Germline lookup yields CDR1 PRHDT and CDR2 FYEKMQ (reference sequence).

The CDR3 loop reads CASSLVQGTDTQYF. CDR3 nucleotides: TGTGCCAGCAGCTTAGTGCAGGGGACAGATACGCAGTATTTT. The chain is built from TRBV7-8 and TRBJ2-3, with a weak D call TRBD1 (6 bases). This CDR3 is built from 14 residues. V lost 1 base, J lost 3 bases, and 8 bases lay in between. Germline CDR1 SGHVS, CDR2 FQNEAQ.

V and J are TRBV7-9 and TRBJ1-1; D unclear. This CDR3 contains 13 residues. The germline V and J ends were trimmed by 5 bases and 5 bases, with 12 bases remaining between them. Germline CDR1 and CDR2: SEHNR and FQNEAQ (reference sequence). This CDR3 reads CASSRASGTEAFF. The DNA for the CDR3 is TGTGCCAGCAGCCGAGCGAGTGGGACTGAAGCTTTCTTT.

This chain links TRBV6-5 with TRBJ1-4, with a weak D call TRBD1 (5 bases). V dropped 2 bases and J dropped 7 bases, with 11 bases sitting between them. This CDR3 is 14 amino acids long. The V gene's germline CDR1 is MNHEY and CDR2 SVGAGI. CDR3 in amino acids: CASSYDPGAEKLFF. Here the CDR3 DNA reads TGTGCCAGCAGTTACGATCCTGGGGCTGAAAAACTGTTTTTT.

The rearrangement links TRBV14 to TRBJ2-5; the match to TRBD2 covers 8 bases. The CDR3 has 14 residues. V shed 3 bases, J shed 5 bases, and the junction held 5 bases outside the gene matches. The germline V gene encodes CDR1 SGHDN and CDR2 FVKESK. The CDR3 region is CASSQSGLVETQYF. In DNA form, the CDR3 reads TGTGCCAGCAGCCAGTCGGGACTAGTCGAGACCCAGTACTTC. The full variable domain, rest sourced from reference TRBV14 and TRBJ2-5, is EAGVTQFPSHSVIEKGQTVTLRCDPISGHDNLYWYRRVMGKEIKFLLHFVKESKQDESGMPNNRFLAERTGGTYSTLKVQPAELEDSGVYFCASSQSGLVETQYFGPGTRLLVL.

The chain couples TRBV7-2 to TRBJ2-3; 13 bases match TRBD2. Germline values: CDR1 SGHTA, CDR2 FQGNSA. This CDR3 has 19 amino acids. The trim removed 5 bases at V and 2 bases at J, leaving 13 bases unmatched. The CDR3 reads CASSPRLRTSGGNTDTQYF. CDR3 DNA: TGTGCCAGCAGCCCCAGACTGCGGACTAGCGGGGGTAACACAGATACGCAGTATTTT.

This chain uses TRBV7-9 with TRBJ1-2; D gene ambiguous. The CDR3 has 16 residues. V was trimmed by 2 bases and J by 7 bases, leaving 20 bases between them. Germline V gene lookup returns CDR1 SEHNR and CDR2 FQNEAQ (reference sequence). The CDR3 nucleotides are TGTGCCAGCAGCTTATTCCAGGTTTATCCCTCGGCTGGCTACACCTTC. Protein product: CASSLFQVYPSAGYTF.

This clone was seen a few times. The rearrangement links TRBV4-1 to TRBJ2-4, with TRBD1 identical over 8 bases. The germline gives CDR1 MGHRA, CDR2 YSYEKL. The CDR3 has 15 residues. V shed 3 bases, J shed 7 bases, and the junction held 8 bases outside the gene matches. The DNA of the CDR3 is TGCGCCAGCAGCCACCCGCAGGGGGCGGGGAACATTCAGTACTTC. Protein: CASSHPQGAGNIQYF.

This chain connects TRBV7-6 to TRBJ1-6; tentatively, D is TRBD1 (5 bases). Germline values: CDR1 SGHVS, CDR2 FNYEAQ. This CDR3 region has 13 residues. V dropped 1 base and J dropped 7 bases, with 5 bases sitting between them. The CDR3 nucleotides are TGTGCCAGCAGCTTAGAGGGGAATTCACCCCTCCACTTT. Translation gives CASSLEGNSPLHF.

The chain joins TRBV10-3 to TRBJ2-1; 10 positions agree with TRBD2. The CDR3 covers 18 residues. Germline loops: CDR1 ENHRY, CDR2 SYGVKD. The junction had 19 bases not matched to a gene; V was cut back by 10 bases and J by 4 bases. The CDR3 DNA reads TGTGCCACCCTTAGACGGAACCCGGCGACTAGCGGGTACAATGAGCAGTTCTTC. This codes for CATLRRNPATSGYNEQFF.

The chain recombines TRBV4-2 with TRBJ2-7; weak D call: TRBD2 (5 bases). The V end lost 0 bases, the J end lost 0 bases, and 9 bases lay between the germline ends. Looked up from germline, CDR1 is LGHNA and CDR2 is YNFKEQ. The CDR3 consists of 15 residues. CDR3 nucleotides: TGTGCCAGCAGCCAAGAACCGGGAAGCTCCTACGAGCAGTACTTC. Its translation is CASSQEPGSSYEQYF.

The chain combines TRBV6-5 with TRBJ1-3, with D tentatively TRBD1 (5 bases). With 5 bases removed from V and 0 bases from J, the gap between germline ends came to 11 bases. The germline CDR1 and CDR2 sequences are MNHEY and SVGAGI. The CDR3 has 15 residues. CDR3 amino acids: CASSKQASSGNTIYF. The CDR3 DNA reads as TGTGCCAGCAGTAAACAGGCGAGCTCTGGAAACACCATATATTTT.

The chain has TRBV19 and TRBJ1-1; the match to TRBD1 covers 12 bases. This CDR3 contains 14 residues. Germline trimming cut 2 bases from V and 11 bases from J; bases unmatched to any gene: 6. Germline CDR1 is LNHDA and CDR2 is SQIVND (reference sequence). CDR3 DNA: TGTGCCAGTAGTATAATGGGGACAGGGGGCAGTGCTTTCTTT. Its translation is CASSIMGTGGSAFF.

The CDR3 here is CASSLITGTSGYNEQFF. The CDR3 nucleotides are TGTGCCAGCAGCCTTATTACAGGGACTAGCGGGTACAATGAGCAGTTCTTC. The chain links TRBV7-8 to TRBJ2-1; 12 bases are a match to TRBD2. With V trimmed by 5 bases and J by 4 bases, 9 bases remained unmatched. Germline V gene lookup returns CDR1 SGHVS and CDR2 FQNEAQ. The CDR3 totals 17 residues.

V gene TRBV11-2 combines with J gene TRBJ1-2, with no clear D. The CDR3 consists of 15 residues. CDR1 and CDR2 from the germline V gene are SGHAT and FQNNGV. V was pared by 0 bases and J by 1 base, with 9 bases between. The CDR3 protein is CASSLEFGNNYGYTF. Written as DNA, the CDR3 is TGTGCCAGCAGCTTAGAATTTGGCAATAACTATGGCTACACCTTC.

About this clone: Other nucleotide sequences from this sample produce the same CDR3. This chain uses TRBV30 with TRBJ2-7; a possible D gene is TRBD2 (5 bases). CDR1 GTSNPN and CDR2 SVGIG come from the germline V gene (reference sequence). Deletions cut 3 bases from V and 3 bases from J, with 6 bases between. The CDR3 loop spans 11 amino acids. The CDR3 DNA is TGTGCCTGGAGCGGAGGCTACGAGCAGTACTTC. Translating it yields CAWSGGYEQYF.

The chain has TRBV7-8 and TRBJ2-3; 8 bases are a match to TRBD1. The CDR3 loop spans 14 amino acids. In germline, CDR1 is SGHVS, CDR2 FQNEAQ. V lost 3 bases, J lost 4 bases, and 3 bases stayed unmatched. CDR3: CASSFRTGPDTQYF. CDR3 DNA: TGTGCCAGCAGCTTCAGGACAGGGCCAGATACGCAGTATTTT.

The chain combines TRBV7-9 with TRBJ2-5, with a weak D call TRBD2 (5 bases). CDR3 length equals 12 residues. The V and J ends lost 3 bases and 3 bases respectively, with 5 bases between them. Germline values: CDR1 SEHNR, CDR2 FQNEAQ (reference sequence). The CDR3 loop reads CASSLREETQYF. Here the CDR3 DNA reads TGTGCCAGCAGCTTGAGGGAAGAGACCCAGTACTTC.

This sequence joins TRBV20-1 and TRBJ1-5; D ambiguous. Trimming pared 3 bases from V and 2 bases from J, leaving 14 bases between. Per the germline V gene, CDR1 is DFQATT and CDR2 is SNEGSKA (reference sequence). The CDR3 is 15 residues long. DNA for the CDR3: TGCAGTGCTAGTGGAGCTCTCGGGGGCAATCAGCCCCAGCATTTT. Protein: CSASGALGGNQPQHF.

The CDR3 protein is CASSPTASMNTEAFF. The CDR3 nucleotides are TGTGCCAGCTCACCAACAGCCTCCATGAACACTGAAGCTTTCTTT. The chain employs TRBV18 and TRBJ1-1; D remains ambiguous. The ends were cut back, 2 bases at V and 0 bases at J, with 10 bases in the middle. Germline CDR1 KGHSH, CDR2 LQKENI. The CDR3 consists of 15 residues.

The chain combines TRBV27 with TRBJ2-2, with 9 bases that match TRBD2. Trimming removed 8 bases from V and 4 bases from J; junction bases left unmatched: 17. The CDR3 contains 18 residues. The germline V gene has CDR1 MNHEY and CDR2 SMNVEV (reference sequence). The CDR3 DNA is TGTGCCAGCTCCGCGCGGGGCGGGGGGGCCTTGGTCACCGGGGAGCTGTTTTTT. Protein product: CASSARGGGALVTGELFF.

This chain joins TRBV5-1 and TRBJ2-7; 10 positions match TRBD2. The CDR3 is 16 amino acids. Germline-derived CDR1 and CDR2 are SGHRS and YFSETQ. V dropped 0 bases and J dropped 5; count of bases not matched to a gene: 8. CDR3 DNA sequence: TGCGCCAGCAGCTTGGCCTCTAGCGGGAGAAGCCACGAGCAGTACTTC. Residues: CASSLASSGRSHEQYF.

The rearrangement links TRBV7-2 to TRBJ2-6, with 7 bases that match TRBD1. The CDR3 runs 14 residues. V shed 5 bases and J 4 bases; nucleotides not matched to a gene: 2. CDR1 SGHTA and CDR2 FQGNSA come from the germline V gene. CDR3: CASSPRGGANVLTF. In DNA form, the CDR3 reads TGTGCCAGCAGCCCCAGGGGGGGGGCCAACGTCCTGACTTTC.